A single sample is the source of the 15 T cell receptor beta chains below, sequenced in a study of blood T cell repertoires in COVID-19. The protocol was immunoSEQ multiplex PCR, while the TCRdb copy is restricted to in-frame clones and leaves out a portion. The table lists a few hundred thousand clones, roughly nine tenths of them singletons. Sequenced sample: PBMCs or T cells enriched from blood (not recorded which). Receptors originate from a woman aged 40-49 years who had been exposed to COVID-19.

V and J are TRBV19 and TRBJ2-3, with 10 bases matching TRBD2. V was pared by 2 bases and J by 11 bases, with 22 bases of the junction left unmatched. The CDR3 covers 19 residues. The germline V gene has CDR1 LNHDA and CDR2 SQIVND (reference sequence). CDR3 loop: CASSITPLIGAGGISEQYF. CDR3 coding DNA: TGTGCCAGTAGTATAACGCCCCTTATTGGAGCGGGGGGGATCTCTGAGCAGTATTTT. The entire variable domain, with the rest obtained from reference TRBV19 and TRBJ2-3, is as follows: DGGITQSPKYLFRKEGQNVTLSCEQNLNHDAMYWYRQDPGQGLRLIYYSQIVNDFQKGDIAEGYSVSREKKESFPLTVTSAQKNPTAFYLCASSITPLIGAGGISEQYFGPGTRLTVL.

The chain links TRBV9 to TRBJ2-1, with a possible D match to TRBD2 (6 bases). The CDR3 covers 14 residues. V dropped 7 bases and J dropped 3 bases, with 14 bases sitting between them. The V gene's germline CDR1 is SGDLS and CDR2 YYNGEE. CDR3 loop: CASSREVHYNEQFF. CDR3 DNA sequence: TGTGCCAGCTCCAGGGAGGTACACTACAATGAGCAGTTCTTC.

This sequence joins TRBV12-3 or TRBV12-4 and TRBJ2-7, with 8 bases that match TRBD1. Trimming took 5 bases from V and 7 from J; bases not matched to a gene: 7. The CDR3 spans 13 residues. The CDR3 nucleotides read TGTGCCAGCAGTCGGACAGGGAATTGGGAGCAGTACTTC. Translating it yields CASSRTGNWEQYF.

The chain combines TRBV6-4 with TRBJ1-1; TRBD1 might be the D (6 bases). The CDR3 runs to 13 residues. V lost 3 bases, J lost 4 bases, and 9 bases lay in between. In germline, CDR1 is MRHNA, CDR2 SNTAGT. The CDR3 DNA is TGTGCCAGCAGTGAGGCCAGGGGCACTGAAGCTTTCTTT. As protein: CASSEARGTEAFF.

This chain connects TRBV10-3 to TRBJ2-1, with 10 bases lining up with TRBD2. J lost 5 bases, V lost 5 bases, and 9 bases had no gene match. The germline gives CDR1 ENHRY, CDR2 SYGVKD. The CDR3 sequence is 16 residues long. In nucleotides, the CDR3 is TGTGCCATCAGTCCACGGGGGACTAGCGTAAACAATGAGCAGTTCTTC. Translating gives CAISPRGTSVNNEQFF.

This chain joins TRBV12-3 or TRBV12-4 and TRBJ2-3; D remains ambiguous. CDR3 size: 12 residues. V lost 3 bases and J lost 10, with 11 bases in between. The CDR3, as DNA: TGTGCCAGCAGTTTCGAGGTTGGATCGCAGTATTTT. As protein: CASSFEVGSQYF.

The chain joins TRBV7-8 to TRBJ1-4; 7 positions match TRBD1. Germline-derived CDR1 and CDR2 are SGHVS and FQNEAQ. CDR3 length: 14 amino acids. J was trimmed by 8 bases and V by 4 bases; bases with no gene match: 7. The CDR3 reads CASSYTQGWEKLFF. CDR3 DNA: TGTGCCAGCAGCTATACACAGGGGTGGGAAAAACTGTTTTTT. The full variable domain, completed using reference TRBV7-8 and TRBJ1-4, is GAGVSQSPRYKVAKRGQDVALRCDPISGHVSLFWYQQALGQGPEFLTYFQNEAQLDKSGLPSDRFFAERPEGSVSTLKIQRTQQEDSAVYLCASSYTQGWEKLFFGSGTQLSVL.

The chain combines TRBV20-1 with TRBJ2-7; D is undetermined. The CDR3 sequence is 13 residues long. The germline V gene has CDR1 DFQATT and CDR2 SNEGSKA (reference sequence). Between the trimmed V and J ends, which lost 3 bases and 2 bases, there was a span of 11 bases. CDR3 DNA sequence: TGCAGTGCTAGTACCGCGGCTACCTACGAGCAGTACTTC. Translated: CSASTAATYEQYF.

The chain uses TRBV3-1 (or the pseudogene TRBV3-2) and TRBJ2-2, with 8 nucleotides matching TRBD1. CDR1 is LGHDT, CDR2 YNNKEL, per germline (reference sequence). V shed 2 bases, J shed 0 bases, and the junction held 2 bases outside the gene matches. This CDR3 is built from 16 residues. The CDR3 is CASSQLGQANTGELFF. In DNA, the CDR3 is TGTGCCAGCAGCCAACTGGGACAGGCGAACACCGGGGAGCTGTTTTTT.

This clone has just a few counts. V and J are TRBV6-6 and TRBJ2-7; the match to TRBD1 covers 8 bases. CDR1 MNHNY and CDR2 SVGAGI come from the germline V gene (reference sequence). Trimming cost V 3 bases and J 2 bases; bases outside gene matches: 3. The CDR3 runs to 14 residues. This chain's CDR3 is CASSYLGQAYEQYF. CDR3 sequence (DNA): TGTGCCAGCAGTTATTTGGGACAGGCCTACGAGCAGTACTTC.

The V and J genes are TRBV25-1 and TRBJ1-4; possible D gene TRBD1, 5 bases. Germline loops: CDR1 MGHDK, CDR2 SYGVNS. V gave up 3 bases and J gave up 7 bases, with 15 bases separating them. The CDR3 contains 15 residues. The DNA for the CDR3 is TGTGCCAGCAGTGATAGCCCTACCGGGGGTGAAAAACTGTTTTTT. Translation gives CASSDSPTGGEKLFF.

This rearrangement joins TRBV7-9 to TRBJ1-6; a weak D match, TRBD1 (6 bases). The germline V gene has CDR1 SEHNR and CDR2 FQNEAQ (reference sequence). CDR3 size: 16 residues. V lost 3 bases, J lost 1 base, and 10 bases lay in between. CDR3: CASSLGGLSYNSPLHF. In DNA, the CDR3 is TGTGCCAGCAGCTTGGGGGGGCTGTCCTATAATTCACCCCTCCACTTT.

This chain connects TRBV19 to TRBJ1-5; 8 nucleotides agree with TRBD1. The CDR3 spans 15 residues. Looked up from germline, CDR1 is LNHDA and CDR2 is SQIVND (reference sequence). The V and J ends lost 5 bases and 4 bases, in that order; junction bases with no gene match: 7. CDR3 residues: CASSVNRGTNQPQHF. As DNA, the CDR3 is TGTGCCAGTAGTGTAAACAGGGGGACAAATCAGCCCCAGCATTTT.

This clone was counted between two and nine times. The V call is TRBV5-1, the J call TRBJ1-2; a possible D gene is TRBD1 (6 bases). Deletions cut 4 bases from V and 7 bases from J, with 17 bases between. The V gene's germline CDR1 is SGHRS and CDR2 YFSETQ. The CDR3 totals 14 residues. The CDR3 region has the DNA TGCGCCAGCAGCCCGGGACAAGGGTTTGGTGGCTACACCTTC. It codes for CASSPGQGFGGYTF.

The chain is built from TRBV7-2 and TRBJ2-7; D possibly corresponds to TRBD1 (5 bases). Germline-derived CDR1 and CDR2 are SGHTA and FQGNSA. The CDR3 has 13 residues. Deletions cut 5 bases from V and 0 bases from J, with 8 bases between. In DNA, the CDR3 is TGTGCCAGCAGCCGGACACGCTCCTACGAGCAGTACTTC. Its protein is CASSRTRSYEQYF.